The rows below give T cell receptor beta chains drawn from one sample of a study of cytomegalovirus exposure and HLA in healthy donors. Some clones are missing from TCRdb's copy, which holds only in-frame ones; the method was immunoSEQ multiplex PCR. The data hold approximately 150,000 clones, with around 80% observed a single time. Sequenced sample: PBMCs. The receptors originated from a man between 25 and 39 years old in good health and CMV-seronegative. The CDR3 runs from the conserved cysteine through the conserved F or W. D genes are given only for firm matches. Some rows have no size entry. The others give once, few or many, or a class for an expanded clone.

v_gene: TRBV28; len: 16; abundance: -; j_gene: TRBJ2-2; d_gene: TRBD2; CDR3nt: TGTGCCAGCAGGTACGCGGTAGCGGGAGACACCGGGGAGCTGTTTTTT; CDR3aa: CASRYAVAGDTGELFF
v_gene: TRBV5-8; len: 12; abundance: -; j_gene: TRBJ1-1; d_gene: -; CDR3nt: TGTGCCAGCAGCTTGCGGAACACTGAAGCTTTCTTT; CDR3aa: CASSLRNTEAFF
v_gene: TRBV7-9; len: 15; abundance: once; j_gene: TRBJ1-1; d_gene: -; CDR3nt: TGTGCCAGCAGCTCGCCCGGGGAGGTGAACACTGAAGCTTTCTTT; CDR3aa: CASSSPGEVNTEAFF
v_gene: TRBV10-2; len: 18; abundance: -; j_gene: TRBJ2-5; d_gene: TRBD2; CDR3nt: TGCGCCAGCAGTGAGTCGTTTACCCAAGCGGGAGTAGAAGAGACCCAGTACTTC; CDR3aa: CASSESFTQAGVEETQYF
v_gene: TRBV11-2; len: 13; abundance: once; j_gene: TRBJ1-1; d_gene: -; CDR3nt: TGTGCCAGCAGCTTATATCAGGGAACTGAAGCTTTCTTT; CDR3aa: CASSLYQGTEAFF
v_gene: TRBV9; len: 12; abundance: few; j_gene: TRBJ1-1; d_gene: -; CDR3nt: TGTGCCAGCAGCGCCAAAATCACTGAAGCTTTCTTT; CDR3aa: CASSAKITEAFF
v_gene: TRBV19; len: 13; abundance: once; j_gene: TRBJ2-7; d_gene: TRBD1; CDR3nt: TGTGCCAGCCGGGACAGGGGTCCCTACGAGCAGTACTTC; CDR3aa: CASRDRGPYEQYF
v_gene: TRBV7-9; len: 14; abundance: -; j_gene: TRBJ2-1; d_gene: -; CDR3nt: TGTGCCAGCAGCTTGACAGGAAGCTACAATGAGCAGTTCTTC; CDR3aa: CASSLTGSYNEQFF
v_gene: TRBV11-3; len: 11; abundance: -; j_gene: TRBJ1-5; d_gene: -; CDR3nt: TGTGCCAGCAGCTTAATAAAGCCCCAGCATTTT; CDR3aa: CASSLIKPQHF
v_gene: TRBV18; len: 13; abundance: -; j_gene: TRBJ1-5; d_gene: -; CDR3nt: TGTGCCAGCTCACCATCCCCTAATCAGCCCCAGCATTTT; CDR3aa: CASSPSPNQPQHF
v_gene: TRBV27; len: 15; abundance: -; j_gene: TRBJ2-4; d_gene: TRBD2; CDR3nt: TGTGCCAGCAGACAGGGCGGGGGGACCAAAAACATTCAGTACTTC; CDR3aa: CASRQGGGTKNIQYF
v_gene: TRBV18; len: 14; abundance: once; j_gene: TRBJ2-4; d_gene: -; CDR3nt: TGTGCCAGCTCACCACGGCACAACCAAAACATTCAGTACTTC; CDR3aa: CASSPRHNQNIQYF
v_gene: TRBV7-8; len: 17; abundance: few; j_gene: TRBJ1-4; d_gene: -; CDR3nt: TGTGCCAGCAGCCCATCGACAGGACCAGCAACTAATGAAAAACTGTTTTTT; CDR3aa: CASSPSTGPATNEKLFF
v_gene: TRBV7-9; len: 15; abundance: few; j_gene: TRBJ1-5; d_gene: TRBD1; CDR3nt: TGTGCCAGCAGCTTCAGACAGGGGAGGAATCAGCCCCAGCATTTT; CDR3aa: CASSFRQGRNQPQHF
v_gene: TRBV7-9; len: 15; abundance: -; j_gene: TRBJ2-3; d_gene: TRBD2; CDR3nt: TGTGCCAGCATCCTGGAGCGGGGGCGTCCAGATACGCAGTATTTT; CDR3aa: CASILERGRPDTQYF
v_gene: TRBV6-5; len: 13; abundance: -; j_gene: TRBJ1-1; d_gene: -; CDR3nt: TGTGCCAGCAGTTTCAACATGAACACTGAAGCTTTCTTT; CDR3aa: CASSFNMNTEAFF
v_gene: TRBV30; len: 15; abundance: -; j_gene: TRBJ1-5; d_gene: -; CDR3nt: TGTGCCTGGAGTGTACGTCAGGGGAGAAGGCAGCCCCAGCATTTT; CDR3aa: CAWSVRQGRRQPQHF
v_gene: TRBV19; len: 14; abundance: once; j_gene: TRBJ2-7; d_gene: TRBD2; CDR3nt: TGTGCCAGTAGACCCGCCGGGGGGGCCTACGAGCAGTACTTC; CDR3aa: CASRPAGGAYEQYF
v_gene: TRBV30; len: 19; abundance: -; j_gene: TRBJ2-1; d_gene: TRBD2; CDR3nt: TGTGCCTGGAGTGTAAGGGGTAGCGGGAGGGCCGGCTCCTACAATGAGCAGTTCTTC; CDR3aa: CAWSVRGSGRAGSYNEQFF
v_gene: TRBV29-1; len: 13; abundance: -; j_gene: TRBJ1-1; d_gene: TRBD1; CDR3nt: TGCAGCGTCATGACAGGGCAGAACACTGAAGCTTTCTTT; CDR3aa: CSVMTGQNTEAFF
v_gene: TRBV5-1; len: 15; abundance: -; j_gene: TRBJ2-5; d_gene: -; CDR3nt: TGCGCCAGCAGCTTGGGCGGACAAAGTGGAGAGACCCAGTACTTC; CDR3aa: CASSLGGQSGETQYF
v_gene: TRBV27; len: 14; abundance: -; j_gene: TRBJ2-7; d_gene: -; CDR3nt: TGTGCCAGCAAAGATGATAGTACGCTATACGAGCAGTACTTC; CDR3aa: CASKDDSTLYEQYF
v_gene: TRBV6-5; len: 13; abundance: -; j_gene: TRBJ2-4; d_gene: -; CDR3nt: TGTGCCAGCACCCCCAGGGGTACGGACATTCAGTACTTC; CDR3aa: CASTPRGTDIQYF
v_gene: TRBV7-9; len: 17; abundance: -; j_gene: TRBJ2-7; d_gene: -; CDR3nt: TGTGCCAGCAGCTTAACGGGACACGGAAACTTAGGCCACGAGCAGTACTTC; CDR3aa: CASSLTGHGNLGHEQYF
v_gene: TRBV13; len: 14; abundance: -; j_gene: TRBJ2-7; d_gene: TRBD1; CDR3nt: TGTGCCAGCAGCCGTAGACAGGGCGTTTGGGAGCAGTACTTC; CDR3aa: CASSRRQGVWEQYF
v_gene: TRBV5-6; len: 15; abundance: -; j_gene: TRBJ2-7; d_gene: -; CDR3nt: TGTGCCAGCAGCCCTCGGGGAAGCCCTTCCTACGAGCAGTACTTC; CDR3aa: CASSPRGSPSYEQYF